The sample holds a few counts of the clone carrying this T cell receptor (beta chain). These data originate in a study of regulatory T cells in long-lasting Graves disease. Stated time point: newly diagnosed GD, antithyroid drugs for less than 3 months. RNA extracted from PBMCs served as the sequencing template. Building the TCR beta libraries relied on iRepertoire HTBI primers, and CDR3 regions underwent Arm-PCR. A single record per CDR3 protein comes from TCRdb applying MiXCR to the multiplex PCR reads. The data hold about 470,000 distinct CDR3 sequences, with about 15% observed a single time. CDR3 length: 13 amino acids. The V end lost 4 bases, the J end lost 8 bases, and 11 bases lay between the germline ends. Germline CDR1 reads SGHDN; CDR2 reads FVKESK. These same data were also listed under a study on T cells in Graves' hyperthyroidism and ophthalmopathy.

The input for sequencing was peripheral blood mononuclear cells (PBMCs), taken at new diagnosis, from a patient treated with antithyroid drugs. This TCR came from a woman under 40 with Graves disease. J is TRBJ1-4 and V is TRBV14; D is unresolved. CDR3 nucleotide sequence: TGTGCCAGCAGCCGAGATTTTTGGGAAAAACTGTTTTTT. It specifies CASSRDFWEKLFF.